Each of the 22 T cell receptor beta chains below was sequenced from the same sample in a study of T cell responses to AZD1222 COVID-19 vaccine. The assay was immunoSEQ multiplex PCR, and TCRdb's table has in-frame clones only and misses some. This table has over 110,000 clones, 92% appearing once. The input for sequencing was peripheral blood, taken 28 days after the second AZD1222 dose. The source is an adult who received the AZD1222 COVID-19 vaccine.

This CDR3 is CASSIPLGESNQPQHF. The DNA of the CDR3 is TGTGCCAGTAGTATACCCCTCGGAGAGAGCAATCAGCCCCAGCATTTT. V gene TRBV19 combines with J gene TRBJ1-5; D remains unclear. The CDR3 is made up of 16 amino acids. Germline CDR1 and CDR2: LNHDA and SQIVND (reference sequence). V dropped 2 bases and J dropped 1 base, with 12 bases sitting between them.

V is TRBV5-1 and J is TRBJ2-2, with 8 bases that match TRBD1. J lost 0 bases, V lost 4 bases, and 2 bases had no gene match. The CDR3 totals 15 residues. The V gene's germline CDR1 is SGHRS and CDR2 YFSETQ. In DNA, the CDR3 is TGCGCCAGCAGCCAGGACAGGGCGAACACCGGGGAGCTGTTTTTT. It yields the protein CASSQDRANTGELFF.

This chain connects TRBV3-1 (or the pseudogene TRBV3-2) to TRBJ2-1, with D hard to call. Germline CDR1 and CDR2: LGHDT and YNNKEL (reference sequence). Trimming shortened V by 0 bases and J by 8 bases, and 11 bases separated the two germline ends. This CDR3 is 14 amino acids long. CDR3 in amino acids: CASSQDYSLHEQFF. The CDR3 nucleotides are TGTGCCAGCAGCCAAGATTACAGTTTACATGAGCAGTTCTTC.

The rearrangement joins TRBV7-9 to TRBJ1-3, with D perhaps TRBD1 (6 bases). Trimming took off 4 bases at V and 2 bases at J, with 12 bases between the two ends. Germline V gene sequence: CDR1 SEHNR, CDR2 FQNEAQ (reference sequence). This CDR3 region has 15 residues. CDR3 protein: CASSSTGSPGNTIYF. The DNA of the CDR3 is TGTGCCAGCAGCTCAACAGGGTCGCCTGGAAACACCATATATTTT.

The V call is TRBV18, the J call TRBJ2-2, with 9 bases that match TRBD2. This CDR3 is built from 20 residues. CDR1 and CDR2 from the germline V gene are KGHSH and LQKENI. V gave up 5 bases and J gave up 6 bases; unmatched junction bases: 22. CDR3 DNA sequence: TGTGCCAGCTCATCTACGGGAGCGACGTCCTTAGCGGGAGTATCCGGGGAGCTGTTTTTT. Amino acids: CASSSTGATSLAGVSGELFF.

The chain joins TRBV10-1 to TRBJ2-7; weak D call: TRBD2 (5 bases). The CDR3 spans 15 residues. V lost 0 bases to trimming and J lost 6 bases, with 15 bases between them. The germline gives CDR1 WNHNN, CDR2 SYGVQD (reference sequence). The CDR3: CASSESRAPRGEQYV. CDR3 coding DNA: TGCGCCAGCAGTGAGTCGCGGGCGCCCCGAGGCGAGCAGTACGTC.

V and J are TRBV25-1 and TRBJ1-2, with D maybe TRBD1 (6 bases). Germline CDR1 MGHDK, CDR2 SYGVNS. V gave up 2 bases and J gave up 7 bases, with 20 bases separating them. The CDR3 runs to 16 residues. CDR3 in DNA: TGTGCCAGCAGTGAAGGGCGGGGGGCCCACTTTGGTGGCTACACCTTC. Protein: CASSEGRGAHFGGYTF.

This rearrangement joins TRBV19 to TRBJ2-1, with TRBD2 as a possible D gene (5 bases). With 11 bases removed from V and 8 bases from J, the gap between germline ends came to 13 bases. CDR3 length: 11 residues. Germline loops: CDR1 LNHDA, CDR2 SQIVND (reference sequence). As DNA, the CDR3 is TGTGCCTCTGCAGTGCGGGATGAGCAGTTCTTC. It codes for CASAVRDEQFF. The whole variable domain, filled in from reference TRBV19 and TRBJ2-1, reads DGGITQSPKYLFRKEGQNVTLSCEQNLNHDAMYWYRQDPGQGLRLIYYSQIVNDFQKGDIAEGYSVSREKKESFPLTVTSAQKNPTAFYLCASAVRDEQFFGPGTRLTVL.

The genes are TRBV6-5 and TRBJ2-5; 11 bases align to TRBD2. Germline V gene data show CDR1 as MNHEY and CDR2 as SVGAGI. V gave up 4 bases and J gave up 6 bases; unmatched junction bases: 4. The CDR3 consists of 14 residues. The CDR3 sequence: CASSSGLAEKTQYF. In nucleotides, the CDR3 is TGTGCCAGCAGTTCGGGACTAGCGGAGAAGACCCAGTACTTC.

The rearrangement uses TRBV29-1 and TRBJ2-7, with D maybe TRBD1 (6 bases). In germline, CDR1 is SQVTM, CDR2 ANQGSEA. Trimming pared 0 bases from V and 5 bases from J, leaving 11 bases between. The CDR3 consists of 13 residues. CDR3 residues: CSVEERGGHEQYF. The CDR3 nucleotides read TGCAGCGTTGAAGAGAGAGGGGGACACGAGCAGTACTTC.

The chain employs TRBV5-1 and TRBJ1-1, with unresolved D. CDR1 SGHRS and CDR2 YFSETQ come from the germline V gene. CDR3 size: 15 residues. Trimming left V 4 bases short and J 1 base short, with 14 bases between. CDR3 in DNA: TGCGCCAGCAGCGGCCTAGGACTCCAGAACACTGAAGCTTTCTTT. Protein sequence: CASSGLGLQNTEAFF.

This chain connects TRBV5-6 to TRBJ1-2; D might be TRBD1 (5 bases). The CDR3 sequence is 15 residues long. Germline CDR1 and CDR2: SGHDT and YYEEEE. V gave up 1 base and J gave up 13 bases, with 23 bases separating them. The CDR3 spells CASSLLIRGRNGGTF. The CDR3 DNA sequence: TGTGCCAGCAGCTTGTTGATCAGAGGCCGAAACGGGGGCACCTTC. The entire variable domain, with the rest obtained from reference TRBV5-6 and TRBJ1-2, is as follows: DAGVTQSPTHLIKTRGQQVTLRCSPKSGHDTVSWYQQALGQGPQFIFQYYEEEERQRGNFPDRFSGHQFPNYSSELNVNALLLGDSALYLCASSLLIRGRNGGTFGSGTRLTVV.

The chain uses TRBV2 and TRBJ2-7; D gene ambiguous. The V end lost 1 base, the J end lost 2 bases, and 6 bases lay between the germline ends. CDR3 length: 13 amino acids. Germline lookup yields CDR1 SNHLY and CDR2 FYNNEI. CDR3 protein: CASSEDGAYEQYF. Here the CDR3 DNA reads TGTGCCAGCAGTGAAGATGGAGCCTACGAGCAGTACTTC.

V gene TRBV19 combines with J gene TRBJ1-1, with a weak D call TRBD1 (6 bases). The germline V gene encodes CDR1 LNHDA and CDR2 SQIVND (reference sequence). Trimming removed 6 bases at V and 0 bases at J, with 17 bases between. The CDR3 sequence is 16 residues long. The CDR3: CASSQGQRSMNTEAFF. CDR3 coding DNA: TGTGCCAGTAGCCAGGGGCAGCGCTCTATGAACACTGAAGCTTTCTTT.

The chain combines TRBV24-1 with TRBJ2-5; 7 bases fit TRBD1. V trimming: 5 bases; J trimming: 5 bases; junction bases outside the gene matches: 10. The CDR3 covers 15 residues. CDR1 KGHDR and CDR2 SFDVKD come from the germline V gene. The CDR3 DNA is TGTGCCACCAGTGTCCGACAGGGAGAAAGGGAGACCCAGTACTTC. It translates to CATSVRQGERETQYF.

The count of this clone is one. The V call is TRBV6-4, the J call TRBJ1-2; no reliable D call. Trimming pared 6 bases from V and 8 bases from J, leaving 19 bases between. The germline gives CDR1 MRHNA, CDR2 SNTAGT. The CDR3 sequence is 14 residues long. The CDR3 coding sequence is TGTGCCAGCAGCCGGACGGTGCCCTCAGTGGGCTACACCTTC. Protein sequence: CASSRTVPSVGYTF.

V is TRBV28 and J is TRBJ1-4; no clear D. The CDR3 has 11 residues. V was cut by 2 bases and J by 10 bases, with 5 bases left in between. CDR1 and CDR2 from the germline V gene are MDHEN and SYDVKM. The CDR3 spells CASSLDRKLFF. The CDR3 region has the DNA TGTGCCAGCAGTTTAGATCGAAAACTGTTTTTT. The full variable domain, with the rest looked up from reference TRBV28 and TRBJ1-4, is DVKVTQSSRYLVKRTGEKVFLECVQDMDHENMFWYRQDPGLGLRLIYFSYDVKMKEKGDIPEGYSVSREKKERFSLILESASTNQTSMYLCASSLDRKLFFGSGTQLSVL.

This chain uses TRBV4-3 with TRBJ1-5, with TRBD1 identical over 8 bases. This CDR3 comprises 16 residues. Germline V gene data show CDR1 as LGHNA and CDR2 as YSLEER. The ends lost 0 bases at V and 7 bases at J; junction bases unmatched: 8. In DNA, the CDR3 is TGCGCCAGCAGCCAAGAACCGACAGGGGATTTGCAGCCCCAGCATTTT. Its translation: CASSQEPTGDLQPQHF.

This clone has just a few counts. One end of the junction fails to match germline, which may point to a read error. The chain employs TRBV6-1 and TRBJ2-2, with 7 bases that match TRBD1. Germline V gene sequence: CDR1 MNHNS, CDR2 SASEGT. The CDR3 extends over 15 amino acids. The CDR3 DNA sequence: TGTGCCAGCAGAGAAGGGACAGATTCTACCGGGGAGCTGTTTTTT. Translation: CASREGTDSTGELFF.

The rearrangement links TRBV6-2 or TRBV6-3 to TRBJ1-5, with TRBD1 as a possible D gene (5 bases). The CDR3 loop spans 14 amino acids. The V end was cut by 1 base, the J end by 1 base, with 5 bases between. CDR1 is MNHEY, CDR2 SVGEGT, per germline. The CDR3 DNA reads as TGTGCCAGCAGTTACTGGGACAGCAATCAGCCCCAGCATTTT. It codes for CASSYWDSNQPQHF.

This chain joins TRBV9 and TRBJ2-3, with 7 bases aligning to TRBD2. V shed 3 bases and J 3 bases; nucleotides not matched to a gene: 7. Per germline, CDR1 SGDLS and CDR2 YYNGEE. The CDR3 length is 15 residues. The CDR3 loop is CASSAGGGRTDTQYF. CDR3 nucleotides: TGTGCCAGCAGCGCCGGGGGAGGGCGAACAGATACGCAGTATTTT.

This clone occurred once. CDR3 in DNA: TGTGCCAGCATAAACAGGGATGATTTCAACGAGCAGTACTTC. As protein: CASINRDDFNEQYF. The chain has TRBV2 and TRBJ2-7; D possibly corresponds to TRBD1 (6 bases). V dropped 7 bases and J dropped 5 bases, with 18 bases sitting between them. The CDR3 loop spans 14 amino acids. Germline CDR1 is SNHLY and CDR2 is FYNNEI.